The clone carrying this T cell receptor beta chain showed up many times. Antigen unknown. The V gene's germline CDR1 is SGDLS and CDR2 YYNGEE. The V end lost 0 bases, the J end lost 0 bases, and 7 bases lay between the germline ends. CDR3 length: 14 residues. Ahead of thyroid surgery, no patient had received treatment of any kind. The data originate from a study of metastatic and nonmetastatic thyroid tumors. About the study: Repertoires of blood and of tissue (tumor or nodule) from malignant and benign thyroid patients were compared.

Findings of the study overall: In blood and tumor, TCR beta diversity was reportedly significantly higher in malignant thyroid tumors than in benign nodules.

Original methodology: A classifier for distant metastasis in papillary thyroid cancer was constructed using CDR3 differences observed across clinicopathological groups. TCRdb reanalyzed the PCR reads with MiXCR. In this record, the V and J calls reflect TCRdb's handling and not the investigators' own analysis. The sample shows some 18,000 clones, under 25% of them seen only once. The specimen was tumor tissue. The gene calls are TRBV9 and TRBJ2-7; weak D call: TRBD1 (5 bases). This receptor was taken from a male donor with papillary thyroid cancer or a benign thyroid nodule (not recorded which). Some clones in this sample may be carry-over from other donors' samples. CDR3 sequence: CASSVEGFSYEQYF. The CDR3 bases are TGTGCCAGCAGCGTAGAGGGGTTCTCCTACGAGCAGTACTTC.